A selection of T cell receptor beta chains follows, all from one sample in a study of Ad26.COV2.S vaccination and SARS-CoV-2 variants. Sequenced by immunoSEQ multiplex PCR; TCRdb stores in-frame clones only, minus some. This sample carries about 350,000 clones, roughly 90% of them seen once, and the ten largest clones take about 10%. The sequencing here drew on peripheral blood, taken in a trial of Ad26.COV2.S vaccine versus placebo. The receptors originated from a person aged 18 to 59 who received the Ad26.COV2.S COVID-19 vaccine or a placebo. The CDR3 runs from the conserved cysteine through the conserved F or W. D genes are given only for firm matches. Clone size appears in some rows only: once, few, many, or a class for an expanded clone.

TRBJ2-7 | TRBD1 | - | TRBV6-5 | CASSYMGQGGHEQYF | TGTGCCAGCAGTTATATGGGACAAGGGGGCCACGAGCAGTACTTC
TRBJ2-1 | TRBD2 | few | TRBV10-3 | CAISESASGDYNEQFF | TGTGCCATCAGTGAGTCAGCTAGCGGGGACTACAATGAGCAGTTCTTC
TRBJ2-5 | TRBD2 | once | TRBV9 | CASSVRGGQETQYF | TGTGCCAGCAGCGTAAGGGGAGGGCAAGAGACCCAGTACTTC
TRBJ1-2 | - | - | TRBV10-1 | CASSPGTVFYGYTF | TGCGCCAGCAGCCCGGGGACGGTCTTCTATGGCTACACCTTC
TRBJ2-2 | - | once | TRBV2 | CASSTGPLDGELFF | TGTGCCAGCAGTACTGGACCATTGGACGGGGAGCTGTTTTTT
TRBJ2-1 | - | - | TRBV5-4 | CASSPGGTQGYNEQFF | TGTGCCAGCAGCCCGGGAGGTACACAGGGCTACAATGAGCAGTTCTTC
TRBJ1-2 | - | - | TRBV18 | CASSDVQGGYGYTF | TGTGCCAGCTCCGACGTACAGGGAGGCTATGGCTACACCTTC
TRBJ2-1 | TRBD2 | - | TRBV6-5 | CASSYSPSGGNEQFF | TGTGCCAGCAGTTACTCGCCTAGCGGGGGGAATGAGCAGTTCTTC
TRBJ1-4 | TRBD1 | - | TRBV2 | CASSRQGEKGEKLFF | TGTGCCAGCAGTAGACAGGGGGAAAAGGGTGAAAAACTGTTTTTT
TRBJ1-5 | TRBD1 | - | TRBV7-9 | CASSLGSGTVNQPQHF | TGTGCCAGCAGCTTAGGGTCCGGGACAGTAAATCAGCCCCAGCATTTT
TRBJ1-2 | - | - | TRBV9 | CASSHTDGNTNYGYTF | TGTGCCAGCAGCCACACAGACGGGAACACTAACTATGGCTACACCTTC
TRBJ2-7 | - | once | TRBV11-2 | CASSLAGGLNSYEQYF | TGTGCCAGCAGCCTGGCCGGGGGGCTCAACTCCTACGAGCAGTACTTC
TRBJ1-1 | - | - | TRBV7-9 | CASSLLGLNTEAFF | TGTGCCAGCAGCCTCCTGGGCCTGAACACTGAAGCTTTCTTT
TRBJ2-5 | - | - | TRBV5-1 | CASSAPGTQYF | TGCGCCAGCAGCGCCCCAGGGACCCAGTACTTC
TRBJ2-1 | TRBD2 | - | TRBV6-5 | CASSLRGGVEQFF | TGTGCCAGCAGCCTACGGGGGGGAGTTGAGCAGTTCTTC
TRBJ2-3 | - | - | TRBV4-1 | CASSQDQNTRNTQYF | TGCGCCAGCAGCCAAGATCAGAATACGAGGAATACGCAGTATTTT
TRBJ1-1 | TRBD1 | - | TRBV28 | CASRRQGNTEAFF | TGTGCCAGCAGACGACAGGGGAACACTGAAGCTTTCTTT
TRBJ1-1 | - | once | TRBV12-3/TRBV12-4 | CASMAVANTEAFF | TGTGCCAGCATGGCCGTGGCGAACACTGAAGCTTTCTTT
TRBJ2-2 | - | - | TRBV7-2 | CASRSRGGELFF | TGTGCCAGCAGATCAAGGGGCGGGGAGCTGTTTTTT
TRBJ1-2 | TRBD1 | - | TRBV18 | CASSPQRTRDRGYGYTF | TGTGCCAGCTCACCTCAACGAACCCGGGACAGGGGTTATGGCTACACCTTC
TRBJ1-1 | - | - | TRBV4-2 | CASSPPSSRGGNTEAFF | TGTGCCAGCAGCCCACCAAGCTCACGGGGAGGAAACACTGAAGCTTTCTTT
TRBJ1-2 | TRBD1 | - | TRBV5-1 | CASSRPHGTGTNYGYTF | TGCGCCAGCAGCAGGCCACACGGGACAGGGACAAACTATGGCTACACCTTC
TRBJ2-7 | TRBD1 | many | TRBV5-5 | CASSSSTGVTYEQYF | TGTGCCAGCAGCTCCTCGACAGGGGTGACATACGAGCAGTACTTC
TRBJ2-3 | - | - | TRBV12-3/TRBV12-4 | CASSWVGNTQYF | TGTGCCAGCAGTTGGGTCGGAAATACGCAGTATTTT
TRBJ1-2 | - | - | TRBV29-1 | CSVEELAYGYTF | TGCAGCGTTGAAGAGTTGGCCTATGGCTACACCTTC
TRBJ1-6 | - | few | TRBV29-1 | CSVEVGLNSPLHF | TGCAGCGTTGAAGTAGGACTTAATTCACCCCTCCACTTT
TRBJ2-5 | TRBD2 | once | TRBV4-2 | CASSQVGLAGGQETQYF | TGTGCCAGCAGCCAGGTGGGACTAGCGGGGGGGCAAGAGACCCAGTACTTC